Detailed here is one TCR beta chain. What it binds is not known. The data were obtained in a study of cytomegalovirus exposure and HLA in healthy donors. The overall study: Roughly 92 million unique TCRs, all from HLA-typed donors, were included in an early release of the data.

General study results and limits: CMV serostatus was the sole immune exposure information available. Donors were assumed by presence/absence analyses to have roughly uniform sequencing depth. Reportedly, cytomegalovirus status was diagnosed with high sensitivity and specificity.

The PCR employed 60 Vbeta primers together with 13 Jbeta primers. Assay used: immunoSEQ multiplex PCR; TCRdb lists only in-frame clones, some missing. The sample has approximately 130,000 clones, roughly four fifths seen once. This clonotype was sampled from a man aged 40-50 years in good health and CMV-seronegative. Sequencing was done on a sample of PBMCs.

CDR3 DNA sequence: TGTGCCAGCAGCACCCAGGGATTCAATCAGCCCCAGCATTTT. Translated, it gives CASSTQGFNQPQHF. The rearrangement uses TRBV5-6 and TRBJ1-5; D is perhaps TRBD1 (5 bases). The V end was cut by 4 bases, the J end by 3 bases, with 11 bases between. The CDR3 sequence is 14 residues long. Looked up from germline, CDR1 is SGHDT and CDR2 is YYEEEE.